This T cell receptor (beta chain) emerged from a study of shared clonotypes between healthy human individuals. On this clone: The antigen is unknown.

Study results and limitations: When compared with the clonotypes that were shared by all four sorted-subset donors, the non-shared clonotypes turned out to have lower generation probabilities.

Profiling relied on immunoSEQ multiplex PCR, and the TCRdb table lists in-frame clones only, not all of them. The data hold 450,000 to 700,000 clones, with 95% to 96% observed a single time. CDR3 length equals 16 residues. Losses at the gene ends were 1 base for V and 2 bases for J; bases not matched to a gene: 6. The germline V gene encodes CDR1 SGHDN and CDR2 FVKESK. CD45RO negativity and positive selection for CCR7 defined naive CD8 cells, a population that excluded terminally differentiated effector memory CD45RA+ cells. The donors, all of them Caucasian adults, lived in Nashville, Tennessee. The TCR sequence derives from a woman younger than 45 in good health. Material: naive CD8+ T cells sorted from blood. This rearrangement joins TRBV14 to TRBJ2-7; 9 positions agree with TRBD2. The DNA of the CDR3 is TGTGCCAGCAGCCAAGCTAAGCGGGAGGTCCCCTACGAGCAGTACTTC. Translation: CASSQAKREVPYEQYF. Complete variable domain (other parts from reference TRBV14 and TRBJ2-7): EAGVTQFPSHSVIEKGQTVTLRCDPISGHDNLYWYRRVMGKEIKFLLHFVKESKQDESGMPNNRFLAERTGGTYSTLKVQPAELEDSGVYFCASSQAKREVPYEQYFGPGTRLTVT.